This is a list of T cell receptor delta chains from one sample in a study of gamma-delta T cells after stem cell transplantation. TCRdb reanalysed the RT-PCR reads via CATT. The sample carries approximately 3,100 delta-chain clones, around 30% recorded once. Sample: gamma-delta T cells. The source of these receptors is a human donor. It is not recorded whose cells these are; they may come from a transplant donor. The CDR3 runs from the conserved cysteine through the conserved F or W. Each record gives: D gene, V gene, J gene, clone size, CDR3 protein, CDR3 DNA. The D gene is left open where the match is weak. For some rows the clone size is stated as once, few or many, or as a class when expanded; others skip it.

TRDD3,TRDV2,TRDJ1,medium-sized,CACDTEQDWGKRVDTDKLIF,TGTGCCTGTGACACCGAGCAGGACTGGGGGAAACGGGTGGACACCGATAAACTCATCTTT
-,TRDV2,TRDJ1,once,CACDTVLSTDKLIF,TGTGCCTGTGACACCGTACTTAGTACCGATAAACTCATCTTT
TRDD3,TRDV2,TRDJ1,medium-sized,CACDTIKSGGLPSYTDKLIF,TGTGCCTGTGACACCATAAAGTCTGGGGGGCTCCCTTCGTACACCGATAAACTCATCTTT
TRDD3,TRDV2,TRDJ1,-,CACDTVPSGGYNPDKLIF,TGTGCCTGTGACACCGTCCCGTCGGGGGGATACAATCCCGATAAACTCATCTTT
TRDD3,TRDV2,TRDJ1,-,CACDTLRLGDWGKLDDKPIF,TGTGCCTGTGACACTCTCCGCTTGGGGGATTGGGGCAAGCTCGACGATAAACCCATCTTT
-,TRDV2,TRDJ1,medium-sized,CACDTVDAYTDKLIF,TGTGCCTGTGACACCGTGGATGCGTACACCGATAAACTCATCTTT
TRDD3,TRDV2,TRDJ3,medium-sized,CACDITGGRSWDTRQMFF,TGTGCCTGTGACATTACTGGGGGGCGCTCCTGGGACACCCGACAGATGTTTTTC
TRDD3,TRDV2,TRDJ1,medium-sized,CACDILTGGYPYTDKLIF,TGTGCCTGTGACATCCTGACTGGGGGATACCCGTACACCGATAAACTCATCTTT
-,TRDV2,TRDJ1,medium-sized,CACEGFPTVGGGSRGATDKLIF,TGTGCCTGTGAAGGATTTCCTACGGTCGGTGGGGGAAGTCGAGGGGCTACCGATAAACTCATCTTT
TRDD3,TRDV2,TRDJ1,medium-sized,CACDPLLGDTRLADKLIF,TGTGCCTGTGACCCGCTACTGGGGGATACGCGTCTGGCCGATAAACTCATCTTT
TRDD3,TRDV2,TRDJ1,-,CACDTVSGGAHTDKLIF,TGTGCCTGTGACACCGTGTCTGGGGGAGCCCACACTGATAAACTCATCTTT
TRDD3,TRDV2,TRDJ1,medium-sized,CACDRWGTLKLIF,TGTGCCTGTGACCGTTGGGGGACCCTTAAACTCATCTTT
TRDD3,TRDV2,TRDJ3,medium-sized,CACDRVGGGFLISWDTRQMFF,TGTGCCTGTGACAGAGTTGGTGGGGGATTCCTCATCTCCTGGGACACCCGACAGATGTTTTTC
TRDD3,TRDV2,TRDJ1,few,CACDTVGPLGEDDPLIF,TGTGCCTGTGACACTGTGGGCCCTCTGGGGGAAGACGACCCACTCATCTTT
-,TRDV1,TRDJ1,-,CALGRGIPHLKLIF,TGTGCTCTTGGACGAGGGATCCCTCACCTTAAACTCATCTTT
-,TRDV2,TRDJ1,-,CACDPLLPKYTDKLIF,TGTGCCTGTGATCCCTTACTACCAAAGTACACCGATAAACTCATCTTT
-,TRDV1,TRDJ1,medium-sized,CALGDDFPFSYTDKLIF,TGTGCTCTTGGGGATGATTTCCCCTTCTCGTACACCGATAAACTCATCTTT
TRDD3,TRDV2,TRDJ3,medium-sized,CACDTSSSWGMWDTRQMFF,TGTGCCTGTGACACCTCCTCGTCGTGGGGGATGTGGGACACCCGACAGATGTTTTTC
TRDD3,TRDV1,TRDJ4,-,CALGGSNSPGKLIPGDTGPLIF,TGTGCTCTTGGGGGCTCGAACAGCCCCGGAAAGCTGATTCCGGGGGATACGGGACCCCTGATCTTT
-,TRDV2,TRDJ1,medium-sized,CACDTLLAVRKYTDKLIF,TGTGCCTGTGACACCCTTCTGGCGGTGAGGAAGTACACCGATAAACTCATCTTT
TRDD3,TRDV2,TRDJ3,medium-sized,CACDTAPTGDTQYQSSWDTRQMFF,TGTGCCTGTGACACCGCTCCTACTGGGGATACACAATACCAAAGCTCCTGGGACACCCGACAGATGTTTTTC
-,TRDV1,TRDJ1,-,CALGECLPTGTGTLRDKLIF,TGTGCTCTTGGGGAGTGCCTTCCCACGGGAACTGGGACCCTTAGAGATAAACTCATCTTT
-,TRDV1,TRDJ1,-,CALGERGTRTDKLIF,TGTGCTCTTGGAGAACGAGGTACAAGAACCGATAAACTCATCTTT
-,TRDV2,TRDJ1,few,CACVKLGLNDKLIF,TGTGCCTGTGTCAAGCTGGGGCTAAACGATAAACTCATCTTT
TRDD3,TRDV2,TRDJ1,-,CACDTLSLRRPLGAKPDKLIF,TGTGCCTGTGACACCCTGTCCCTCAGGAGACCACTGGGGGCCAAACCCGATAAACTCATCTTT
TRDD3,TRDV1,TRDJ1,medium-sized,CALGDDLPIYWGMSLIF,TGTGCTCTTGGGGACGACCTTCCTATCTACTGGGGGATGTCACTCATCTTT
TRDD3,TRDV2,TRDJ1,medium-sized,CACDTLTGGYGPNTDKLIF,TGTGCCTGTGACACTTTAACTGGGGGATACGGACCTAACACCGATAAACTCATCTTT
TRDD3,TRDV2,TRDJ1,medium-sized,CACDVLGASDKLIF,TGTGCCTGTGACGTACTGGGGGCGTCTGATAAACTCATCTTT
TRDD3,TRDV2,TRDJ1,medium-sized,CACDAIGGIREYTDKLIF,TGTGCCTGTGACGCTATTGGGGGGATAAGGGAGTACACCGATAAACTCATCTTT
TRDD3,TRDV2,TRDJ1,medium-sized,CACDTVSLPEGGYTDKLIF,TGTGCCTGTGACACCGTGAGCCTCCCGGAAGGGGGATACACCGATAAACTCATCTTT
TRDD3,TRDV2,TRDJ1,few,CACDPLLGDTRLADKLIF,TGTGCCTGTGACCCGTTACTGGGGGATACGCGTCTGGCCGATAAACTCATCTTT
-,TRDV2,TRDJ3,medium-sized,CACDTGGYPGSWDTRQMFF,TGTGCCTGTGACACTGGGGGCTACCCTGGCTCCTGGGACACCCGACAGATGTTTTTC
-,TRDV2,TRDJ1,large,CACDRLGPQADKLIF,TGTGCCTGTGACAGGCTGGGCCCTCAGGCCGATAAACTCATCTTT
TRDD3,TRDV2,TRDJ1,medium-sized,CACDTVRLGDTRYTDKLIF,TGTGCCTGTGACACCGTCAGACTGGGGGATACGAGGTACACCGATAAACTCATCTTT
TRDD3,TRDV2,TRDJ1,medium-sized,CACDHLGGGGYEKLIF,TGTGCCTGTGACCACCTGGGAGGTGGGGGATACGAAAAACTCATCTTT
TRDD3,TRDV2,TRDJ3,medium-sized,CACDTVRTGGYAAWDTRQMFF,TGTGCCTGTGACACAGTTCGAACTGGGGGATACGCCGCTTGGGACACCCGACAGATGTTTTTC
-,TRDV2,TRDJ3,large,CACDTSGIPSSWDTRQMFF,TGTGCCTGTGACACGTCAGGGATTCCGAGCTCCTGGGACACCCGACAGATGTTTTTC
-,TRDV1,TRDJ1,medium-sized,CALGERYRGYPGPDKLIF,TGTGCTCTTGGGGAACGGTACCGTGGATACCCCGGGCCCGATAAACTCATCTTT
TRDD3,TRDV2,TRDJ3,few,CACDPLAGIRDAGGSWDTRQMFF,TGTGCCTGTGACCCATTGGCCGGGATACGAGACGCGGGGGGGTCCTGGGACACCCGACAGATGTTTTTC
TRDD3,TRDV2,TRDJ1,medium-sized,CACDSWGATDKLIF,TGTGCCTGTGACAGCTGGGGGGCGACCGATAAACTCATCTTT
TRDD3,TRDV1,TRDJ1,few,CALGSQVLTKTYWGSYTDKLIF,TGTGCTCTTGGGTCCCAGGTCCTGACAAAGACCTACTGGGGGAGCTACACCGATAAACTCATCTTT
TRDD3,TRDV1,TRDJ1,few,CALGGYAGGYATDKLIF,TGTGCTCTTGGGGGCTACGCTGGGGGATACGCCACCGATAAACTCATCTTT